This is a list of T cell receptor beta chains from one sample in a study of cytomegalovirus exposure and HLA in healthy donors. The table came from immunoSEQ multiplex PCR; TCRdb's copy has only in-frame clones and leaves some out. This sample carries some 150,000 clones, around 80% of them seen once, and the ten largest clones take less than 3%. The material sequenced was PBMCs. The receptors come from a man between 50 and 59 years old in good health and CMV-seronegative. Each CDR3 is given with its conserved first and last residue. A D gene is named only where the DNA matches it firmly. Clone size is given for some rows only: seen once, a few or many times, or a class if the clone is expanded.

D: TRBD1
size: -
V: TRBV30
J: TRBJ1-6
CDR3: CASGQGLNSPLHF
DNA: TGTGCCTCCGGACAGGGACTAAATTCACCCCTCCACTTT

D: TRBD2
size: few
V: TRBV5-1
J: TRBJ2-7
CDR3: CASSLYLEASGSTEQYF
DNA: TGCGCCAGCAGCTTGTATCTGGAGGCTAGCGGGAGCACGGAGCAGTACTTC

D: TRBD2
size: -
V: TRBV19
J: TRBJ2-7
CDR3: CASSSTSVAYEQYF
DNA: TGTGCCAGTAGTAGCACTAGCGTCGCCTACGAGCAGTACTTC

D: TRBD1
size: -
V: TRBV5-6
J: TRBJ1-2
CDR3: CASSPRQGNNYGYTF
DNA: TGTGCCAGCAGCCCGAGACAGGGAAATAACTATGGCTACACCTTC

D: TRBD2
size: -
V: TRBV5-6
J: TRBJ2-5
CDR3: CASSGGVSGSKGETQYF
DNA: TGTGCCAGCAGCGGTGGGGTTAGCGGGAGTAAAGGAGAGACCCAGTACTTC

D: TRBD1
size: -
V: TRBV18
J: TRBJ2-1
CDR3: CASSPFSTGGAGNEQFF
DNA: TGTGCCAGCTCACCATTCTCGACAGGGGGCGCGGGGAATGAGCAGTTCTTC

D: TRBD1
size: -
V: TRBV14
J: TRBJ2-2
CDR3: CASSQNRDRALTGELFF
DNA: TGTGCCAGCAGCCAAAACCGGGACAGGGCCTTGACCGGGGAGCTGTTTTTT

D: TRBD2
size: once
V: TRBV23-1
J: TRBJ2-1
CDR3: CASSQSVPGAALAGGTAYNEQFF
DNA: TGCGCCAGCAGTCAATCGGTTCCGGGGGCGGCCCTAGCGGGAGGTACGGCCTACAATGAGCAGTTCTTC

D: -
size: few
V: TRBV6-5
J: TRBJ1-1
CDR3: CASSYSKDWEAFF
DNA: TGTGCCAGCAGTTACTCGAAGGACTGGGAAGCTTTCTTT

D: TRBD1
size: -
V: TRBV30
J: TRBJ1-1
CDR3: CAWSGGQAVNTEAFF
DNA: TGTGCCTGGAGTGGCGGACAGGCGGTGAACACTGAAGCTTTCTTT

D: -
size: -
V: TRBV28
J: TRBJ2-7
CDR3: CASSSQSSYEQYF
DNA: TGTGCCAGCAGTTCGCAGTCCTCCTACGAGCAGTACTTC

D: TRBD2
size: once
V: TRBV6-5
J: TRBJ2-1
CDR3: CASSYSSGGSYNEQFF
DNA: TGTGCCAGCAGTTACTCGTCGGGGGGTAGCTACAATGAGCAGTTCTTC

D: -
size: -
V: TRBV30
J: TRBJ1-1
CDR3: CAGPGDMNTEAFF
DNA: TGTGCAGGGCCGGGAGATATGAACACTGAAGCTTTCTTT

D: TRBD2
size: -
V: TRBV10-3
J: TRBJ2-7
CDR3: CAIAGLAGLDYEQYF
DNA: TGTGCCATCGCGGGACTAGCGGGATTAGACTACGAGCAGTACTTC

D: -
size: -
V: TRBV7-9
J: TRBJ2-2
CDR3: CASSLDRAGRVSGELFF
DNA: TGTGCCAGCAGCTTAGACCGGGCCGGGCGGGTGTCGGGGGAGCTGTTTTTT

D: -
size: -
V: TRBV4-1
J: TRBJ1-5
CDR3: CASSQDWAGGNQPQHF
DNA: TGCGCCAGCAGCCAAGATTGGGCAGGGGGCAATCAGCCCCAGCATTTT

D: -
size: -
V: TRBV5-1
J: TRBJ1-1
CDR3: CASSFDRTSTEAFF
DNA: TGCGCCAGCAGCTTCGACAGGACGTCCACTGAAGCTTTCTTT

D: -
size: -
V: TRBV19
J: TRBJ2-1
CDR3: CASNINQGDEQFF
DNA: TGTGCCAGTAATATAAATCAGGGCGATGAGCAGTTCTTC

D: -
size: few
V: TRBV2
J: TRBJ2-7
CDR3: CATKYRDNTYEQYF
DNA: TGTGCCACCAAATACCGGGACAATACCTACGAGCAGTACTTC

D: TRBD2
size: -
V: TRBV4-1
J: TRBJ2-7
CDR3: CASSPGTSGTYEQYF
DNA: TGCGCCAGCAGCCCCGGGACTAGCGGGACCTACGAGCAGTACTTC

D: -
size: -
V: TRBV28
J: TRBJ1-5
CDR3: CASRPGGNQPQHF
DNA: TGTGCCAGCAGGCCGGGAGGCAATCAGCCCCAGCATTTT

D: TRBD2
size: -
V: TRBV7-9
J: TRBJ2-1
CDR3: CASSLELASINEQFF
DNA: TGTGCCAGCAGCTTAGAACTAGCGAGTATCAATGAGCAGTTCTTC

D: -
size: -
V: TRBV5-1
J: TRBJ2-2
CDR3: CASSLETLRGTGELFF
DNA: TGCGCCAGCAGCTTGGAGACCCTCCGGGGCACCGGGGAGCTGTTTTTT

D: -
size: -
V: TRBV2
J: TRBJ1-5
CDR3: CASSEGGNSNQPQHF
DNA: TGTGCCAGCAGTGAGGGGGGGAATAGCAATCAGCCCCAGCATTTT

D: -
size: -
V: TRBV7-9
J: TRBJ1-1
CDR3: CASSLVAGNTEAFF
DNA: TGTGCCAGCAGCTTAGTCGCGGGGAACACTGAAGCTTTCTTT

D: -
size: once
V: TRBV5-6
J: TRBJ2-7
CDR3: CASSLGLREQYF
DNA: TGTGCCAGCAGCCTGGGACTGCGAGAGCAGTACTTC

D: -
size: -
V: TRBV18
J: TRBJ2-1
CDR3: CASSPREDNEQFF
DNA: TGTGCCAGCTCACCACGCGAGGACAATGAGCAGTTCTTC

D: -
size: -
V: TRBV5-6
J: TRBJ1-6
CDR3: CASSLAGGLSSPLHF
DNA: TGTGCCAGCAGCTTGGCCGGGGGGCTCAGCTCACCCCTCCACTTT

D: -
size: -
V: TRBV2
J: TRBJ1-1
CDR3: CASRRAYEAFF
DNA: TGTGCCAGCAGGAGAGCATATGAAGCTTTCTTT

D: TRBD1
size: -
V: TRBV6-1
J: TRBJ2-7
CDR3: CASSDLTGGYEQYF
DNA: TGTGCCAGCAGTGACCTAACAGGGGGCTACGAGCAGTACTTC

D: -
size: -
V: TRBV2
J: TRBJ1-5
CDR3: CASGGEESQPQHF
DNA: TGTGCCAGCGGGGGGGAGGAATCTCAGCCCCAGCATTTT

D: TRBD2
size: -
V: TRBV28
J: TRBJ2-1
CDR3: CASSLKGSSGGLKQFF
DNA: TGTGCCAGCAGTTTAAAAGGGTCTAGCGGGGGACTTAAGCAGTTCTTC

D: TRBD2
size: -
V: TRBV5-4
J: TRBJ2-5
CDR3: CASSVGLAGEETQYF
DNA: TGTGCCAGCAGCGTGGGACTAGCGGGAGAAGAGACCCAGTACTTC

D: -
size: -
V: TRBV6-5
J: TRBJ1-4
CDR3: CASSFGVWEKLFF
DNA: TGTGCCAGCAGTTTCGGTGTGTGGGAAAAACTGTTTTTT

D: TRBD1
size: -
V: TRBV11-3
J: TRBJ2-5
CDR3: CASSLDGGRGETQYF
DNA: TGTGCCAGCAGCTTAGATGGGGGCAGGGGGGAGACCCAGTACTTC

D: TRBD1
size: few
V: TRBV7-2
J: TRBJ1-5
CDR3: CASSLDGTGPQPQHF
DNA: TGTGCCAGCAGCTTAGACGGGACAGGGCCCCAGCCCCAGCATTTT

D: -
size: -
V: TRBV6-1
J: TRBJ2-7
CDR3: CASSPQVSYEQYF
DNA: TGTGCCAGCAGTCCTCAGGTATCCTACGAGCAGTACTTC

D: TRBD2
size: -
V: TRBV7-2
J: TRBJ2-1
CDR3: CASSFSGPSYNEQFF
DNA: TGTGCCAGCAGCTTTAGCGGGCCAAGCTACAATGAGCAGTTCTTC

D: -
size: -
V: TRBV29-1
J: TRBJ1-2
CDR3: CSVFSDEANYGYTF
DNA: TGCAGCGTTTTCTCGGATGAGGCTAACTATGGCTACACCTTC

D: -
size: -
V: TRBV2
J: TRBJ1-5
CDR3: CASRENRGNQPQHF
DNA: TGTGCCAGCAGAGAGAACAGGGGCAATCAGCCCCAGCATTTT

D: TRBD2
size: few
V: TRBV19
J: TRBJ2-1
CDR3: CASSVALAGFVHTYNEQFF
DNA: TGTGCCAGTAGTGTGGCACTAGCGGGATTCGTTCATACCTACAATGAGCAGTTCTTC

D: -
size: -
V: TRBV27
J: TRBJ1-1
CDR3: CASSFWVGDSEAFF
DNA: TGTGCCAGCAGTTTTTGGGTAGGGGACTCTGAAGCTTTCTTT

D: -
size: -
V: TRBV19
J: TRBJ1-5
CDR3: CASTGGLRNQPQHF
DNA: TGTGCCAGTACCGGAGGACTTCGCAATCAGCCCCAGCATTTT

D: TRBD2
size: -
V: TRBV5-1
J: TRBJ2-7
CDR3: CASSPERGGSYEQYF
DNA: TGCGCCAGCAGTCCGGAGCGGGGGGGATCCTACGAGCAGTACTTC

D: TRBD1
size: -
V: TRBV14
J: TRBJ1-4
CDR3: CASSQLGQGEAEKLFF
DNA: TGTGCCAGCAGCCAACTAGGACAGGGTGAGGCTGAAAAACTGTTTTTT

D: TRBD1
size: -
V: TRBV29-1
J: TRBJ2-7
CDR3: CSVGRGPHEQYF
DNA: TGCAGCGTTGGCAGGGGGCCCCACGAGCAGTACTTC

D: -
size: -
V: TRBV27
J: TRBJ1-1
CDR3: CASGKSGAEAFF
DNA: TGTGCCAGCGGCAAATCAGGCGCTGAAGCTTTCTTT

D: TRBD1
size: -
V: TRBV6-1
J: TRBJ1-1
CDR3: CASSLQTGMNTEAFF
DNA: TGTGCCAGCAGTCTACAGACAGGGATGAACACTGAAGCTTTCTTT

D: TRBD1
size: -
V: TRBV15
J: TRBJ2-7
CDR3: CATSRDNRRDRRIYEQYF
DNA: TGTGCCACCAGCAGAGATAATCGAAGGGACAGGAGAATCTACGAGCAGTACTTC

D: -
size: once
V: TRBV5-1
J: TRBJ2-7
CDR3: CASSLARGRGFGEQYF
DNA: TGCGCCAGCAGCTTGGCCCGCGGCAGGGGATTCGGCGAGCAGTACTTC

D: TRBD1
size: -
V: TRBV7-3
J: TRBJ2-1
CDR3: CASSRDRDANEQFF
DNA: TGTGCCAGCAGCCGGGACAGGGACGCGAATGAGCAGTTCTTC

D: TRBD2
size: -
V: TRBV19
J: TRBJ2-2
CDR3: CASSALTSGRGTNTGELFF
DNA: TGTGCCAGTAGTGCCCTTACTAGCGGGAGGGGGACGAACACCGGGGAGCTGTTTTTT

D: -
size: -
V: TRBV9
J: TRBJ2-2
CDR3: CASSPRTASTGELFF
DNA: TGTGCCAGCAGCCCTCGGACAGCCTCCACCGGGGAGCTGTTTTTT